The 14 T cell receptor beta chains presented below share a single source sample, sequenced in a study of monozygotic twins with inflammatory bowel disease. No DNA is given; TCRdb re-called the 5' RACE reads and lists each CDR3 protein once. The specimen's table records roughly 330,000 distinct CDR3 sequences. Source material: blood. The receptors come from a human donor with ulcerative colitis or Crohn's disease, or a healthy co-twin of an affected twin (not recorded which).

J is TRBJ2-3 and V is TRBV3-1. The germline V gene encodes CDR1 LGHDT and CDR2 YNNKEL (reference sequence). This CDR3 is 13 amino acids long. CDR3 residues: CASTGLASDTQYF.

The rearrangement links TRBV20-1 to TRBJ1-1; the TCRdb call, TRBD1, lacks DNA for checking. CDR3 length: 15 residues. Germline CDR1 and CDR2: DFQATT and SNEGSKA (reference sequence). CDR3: CSAGGRTGGDTEAFF.

The CDR3 here is CASRQNSRRSAGELFF. The chain combines TRBV28 with TRBJ2-2. The CDR3 totals 16 residues. The germline gives CDR1 MDHEN, CDR2 SYDVKM.

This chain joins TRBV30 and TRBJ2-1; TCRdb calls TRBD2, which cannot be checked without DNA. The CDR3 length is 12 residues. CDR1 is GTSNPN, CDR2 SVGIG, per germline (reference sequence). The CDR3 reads CAWSVWGGLQFF.

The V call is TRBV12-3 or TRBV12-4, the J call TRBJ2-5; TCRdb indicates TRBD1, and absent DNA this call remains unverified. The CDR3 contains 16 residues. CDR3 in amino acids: CASSPRVVSRKETQYF.

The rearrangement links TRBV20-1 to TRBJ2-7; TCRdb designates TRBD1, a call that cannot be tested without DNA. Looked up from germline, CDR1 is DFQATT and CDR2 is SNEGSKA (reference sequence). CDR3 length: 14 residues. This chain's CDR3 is CSARGAGTGAEQYF.

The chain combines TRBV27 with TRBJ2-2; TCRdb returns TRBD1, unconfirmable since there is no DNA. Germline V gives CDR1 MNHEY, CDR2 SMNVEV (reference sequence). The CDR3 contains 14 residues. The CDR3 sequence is CASSYLPGTGELFF.

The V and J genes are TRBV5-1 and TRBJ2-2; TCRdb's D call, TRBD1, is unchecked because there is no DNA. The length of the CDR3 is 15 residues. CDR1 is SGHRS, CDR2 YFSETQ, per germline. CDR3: CASSLAGTGAGELFF.

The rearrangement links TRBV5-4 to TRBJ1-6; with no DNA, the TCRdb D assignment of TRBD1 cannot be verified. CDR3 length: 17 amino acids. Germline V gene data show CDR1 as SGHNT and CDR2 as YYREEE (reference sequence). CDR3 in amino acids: CASSSRQGASYNSPLHF.

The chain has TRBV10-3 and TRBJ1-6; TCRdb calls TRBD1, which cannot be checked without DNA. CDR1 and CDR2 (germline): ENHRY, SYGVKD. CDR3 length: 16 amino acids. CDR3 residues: CAISETPGGTYSPLHF.

CDR3 sequence reads: CSASKGYYEQYF. V and J are TRBV20-1 and TRBJ2-7. The CDR3 is 12 residues long. CDR1 DFQATT and CDR2 SNEGSKA come from the germline V gene (reference sequence).

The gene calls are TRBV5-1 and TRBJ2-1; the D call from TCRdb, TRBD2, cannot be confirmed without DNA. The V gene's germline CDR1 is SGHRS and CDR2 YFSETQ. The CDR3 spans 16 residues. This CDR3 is CASTLGITDFYNEQFF.

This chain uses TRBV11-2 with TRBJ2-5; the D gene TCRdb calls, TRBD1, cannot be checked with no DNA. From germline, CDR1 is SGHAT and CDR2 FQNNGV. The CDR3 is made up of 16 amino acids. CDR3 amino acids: CASSPGVSSFQETQYF.

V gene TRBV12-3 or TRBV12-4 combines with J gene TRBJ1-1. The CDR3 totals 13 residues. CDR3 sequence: CASWQGGGTEAFF.